Each of the 14 T cell receptor beta chains below was sequenced from the same sample in a study of T cell changes during pregnancy in multiple sclerosis. Libraries were prepared by immunoSEQ multiplex PCR; TCRdb keeps only in-frame clonotypes and omits some of them. This sample has around 35,000 clones, with around 90% found just once. This specimen consisted of CD8+ T cells from peripheral blood mononuclear cells, obtained after pregnancy. Receptors originate from a female donor with multiple sclerosis, enrolled in a pregnancy study.

V usage is TRBV4-2 and J usage is TRBJ2-6, with D maybe TRBD2 (6 bases). CDR3 length: 15 amino acids. Trimming took off 5 bases at V and 0 bases at J, with 8 bases between the two ends. From germline, CDR1 is LGHNA and CDR2 YNFKEQ. CDR3 sequence reads: CASSAGLSGANVLTF. For the CDR3, the DNA is TGTGCCAGCAGCGCGGGGCTCTCTGGGGCCAACGTCCTGACTTTC.

The genes are TRBV7-3 and TRBJ2-1; 7 positions match TRBD1. Germline V CDR1 and CDR2: SGHTA, FQGTGA. The CDR3 is made up of 15 amino acids. The V and J ends lost 5 bases and 4 bases, in that order; junction bases with no gene match: 8. The CDR3 loop is CASSVLGQIYNEQFF. The CDR3 DNA reads TGTGCCAGCAGCGTGCTGGGACAGATATACAATGAGCAGTTCTTC.

V gene TRBV9 combines with J gene TRBJ2-1, with D unclear. Trimming cost V 1 base and J 1 base, with 15 bases left between them. This CDR3 spans 17 amino acids. Germline lookup yields CDR1 SGDLS and CDR2 YYNGEE. CDR3 sequence reads: CASSVNPGGRSYNEQFF. The DNA for the CDR3 is TGTGCCAGCAGCGTAAACCCGGGTGGTCGGTCCTACAATGAGCAGTTCTTC.

The chain recombines TRBV5-4 with TRBJ2-7, with 11 bases fitting TRBD1. Germline trimming cut 0 bases from V and 6 bases from J; bases unmatched to any gene: 5. CDR1 is SGHNT and CDR2 is YYREEE in the germline V gene (reference sequence). The CDR3 spans 15 residues. CDR3: CASSLVPGQGGEQYF. CDR3 DNA sequence: TGTGCCAGCAGCTTGGTCCCGGGACAGGGGGGCGAGCAGTACTTC.

V usage is TRBV11-1 and J usage is TRBJ1-5; D is ambiguous. CDR3 length: 12 amino acids. The germline V gene encodes CDR1 SGHAT and CDR2 FQDESV (reference sequence). Trimming removed 0 bases at V and 7 bases at J, with 4 bases between. CDR3 DNA sequence: TGTGCCAGCAGCTTAGCGAGCCAGCCCCAGCATTTT. This translates into CASSLASQPQHF.

The chain combines TRBV7-2 with TRBJ2-7, with D perhaps matching TRBD1 (5 bases). The CDR3 sequence is 13 residues long. The germline V and J ends were trimmed by 5 bases and 0 bases, with 8 bases remaining between them. Germline values: CDR1 SGHTA, CDR2 FQGNSA. CDR3 nucleotides: TGTGCCAGCAGCCCGGACAACTCCTACGAGCAGTACTTC. Encoded protein: CASSPDNSYEQYF.

The CDR3, as DNA: TGTGCCAGCTTCACTCGGGACAACCGGGATTCACCCCTCCACTTT. Its protein product is CASFTRDNRDSPLHF. V usage is TRBV2 and J usage is TRBJ1-6, with a possible D match to TRBD1 (6 bases). This CDR3 spans 15 amino acids. Germline CDR1 SNHLY, CDR2 FYNNEI. Trimming stripped 8 bases from V and 8 bases from J, with 19 bases between.

The chain has TRBV19 and TRBJ1-1; D is unclear. Trimming took 8 bases from V and 1 from J, leaving 14 bases between them. Germline CDR1 and CDR2: LNHDA and SQIVND (reference sequence). CDR3 length: 14 amino acids. This chain's CDR3 is CASGYGSRNTEAFF. For the CDR3, the DNA is TGTGCCAGTGGATACGGGAGTCGGAACACTGAAGCTTTCTTT. The full variable domain, with the rest looked up from reference TRBV19 and TRBJ1-1, is DGGITQSPKYLFRKEGQNVTLSCEQNLNHDAMYWYRQDPGQGLRLIYYSQIVNDFQKGDIAEGYSVSREKKESFPLTVTSAQKNPTAFYLCASGYGSRNTEAFFGQGTRLTVV.

V is TRBV13 and J is TRBJ2-5; D is possibly TRBD2 (6 bases). The V and J ends lost 2 bases and 5 bases respectively, with 12 bases between them. Germline V gives CDR1 PRHDT, CDR2 FYEKMQ (reference sequence). The CDR3 is 14 amino acids. The CDR3 DNA is TGTGCCAGCAGCTTATTGGGGGAGGAGGAGACCCAGTACTTC. Protein sequence: CASSLLGEEETQYF.

The chain links TRBV4-3 to TRBJ1-1; 7 bases are shared with TRBD1. The CDR3 spans 13 residues. Germline V gene lookup returns CDR1 LGHNA and CDR2 YSLEER. Trimming removed 2 bases from V and 7 bases from J; junction bases left unmatched: 4. CDR3 sequence: CASSQKGAREAFF. CDR3 in DNA: TGCGCCAGCAGCCAAAAGGGGGCGCGTGAAGCTTTCTTT.

The chain couples TRBV6-4 to TRBJ2-1; 11 bases match TRBD1. V lost 2 bases, J lost 3 bases, and 3 bases stayed unmatched. CDR3 length: 16 residues. CDR1 MRHNA and CDR2 SNTAGT come from the germline V gene. CDR3: CASSDDGTGGYNEQFF. CDR3 DNA: TGTGCCAGCAGTGACGATGGGACAGGGGGCTACAATGAGCAGTTCTTC.

The chain combines TRBV7-8 with TRBJ2-7; D might be TRBD2 (5 bases). The germline V gene encodes CDR1 SGHVS and CDR2 FQNEAQ. Trimming left V 7 bases short and J 3 bases short, with 19 bases between. This CDR3 is built from 15 residues. CDR3 coding DNA: TGTGCCAGCACCCCCGAACCCGGGGTGCGCTACGAGCAGTACTTC. Its protein is CASTPEPGVRYEQYF.

The V and J genes are TRBV19 and TRBJ1-2; no definite D call. Germline values: CDR1 LNHDA, CDR2 SQIVND (reference sequence). The CDR3 spans 11 residues. V was cut by 10 bases and J by 4 bases, with 10 bases left in between. Here the CDR3 reads CATLAGYGYTF. The CDR3 region has the DNA TGTGCCACCCTCGCCGGCTATGGCTACACCTTC.

This clone occurred once. This rearrangement joins TRBV6-6 to TRBJ2-1; unclear D gene. The V gene's germline CDR1 is MNHNY and CDR2 SVGAGI (reference sequence). Trimming removed 2 bases from V and 5 bases from J, with 16 bases in between. The CDR3 length is 16 residues. CDR3 nucleotides: TGTGCCAGCAGTTACCTTAGCTCCCCCGATAACAATGAGCAGTTCTTC. It codes for CASSYLSSPDNNEQFF.